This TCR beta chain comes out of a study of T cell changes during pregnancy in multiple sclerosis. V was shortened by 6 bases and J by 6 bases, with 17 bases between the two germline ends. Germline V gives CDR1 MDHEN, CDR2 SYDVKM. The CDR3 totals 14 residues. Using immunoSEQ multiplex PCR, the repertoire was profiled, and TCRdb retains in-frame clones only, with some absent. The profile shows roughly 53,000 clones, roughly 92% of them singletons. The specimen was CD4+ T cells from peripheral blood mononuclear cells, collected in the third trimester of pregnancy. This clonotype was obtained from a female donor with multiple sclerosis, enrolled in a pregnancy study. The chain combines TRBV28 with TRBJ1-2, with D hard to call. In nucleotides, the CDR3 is TGTGCCAGCAGGTCGCCAGGTCGCGTTAATGGCTACACCTTC. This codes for CASRSPGRVNGYTF.